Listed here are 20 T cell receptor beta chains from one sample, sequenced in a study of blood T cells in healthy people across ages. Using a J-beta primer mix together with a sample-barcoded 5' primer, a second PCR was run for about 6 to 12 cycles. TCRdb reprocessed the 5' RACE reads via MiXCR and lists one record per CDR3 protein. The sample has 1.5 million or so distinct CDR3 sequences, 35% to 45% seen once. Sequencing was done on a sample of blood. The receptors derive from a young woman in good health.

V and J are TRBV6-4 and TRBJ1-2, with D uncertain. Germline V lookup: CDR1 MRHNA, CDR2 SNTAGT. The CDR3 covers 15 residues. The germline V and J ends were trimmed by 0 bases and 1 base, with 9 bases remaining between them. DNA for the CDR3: TGTGCCAGCAGTGACTCAGCGGGGAATAACTATGGCTACACCTTC. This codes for CASSDSAGNNYGYTF.

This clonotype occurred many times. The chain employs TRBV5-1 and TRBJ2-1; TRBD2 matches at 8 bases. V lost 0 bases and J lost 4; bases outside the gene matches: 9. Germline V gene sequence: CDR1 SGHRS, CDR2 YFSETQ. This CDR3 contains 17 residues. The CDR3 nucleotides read TGCGCCAGCAGCTTGGAACCAGGGGCGGGGGGTTACAATGAGCAGTTCTTC. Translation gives CASSLEPGAGGYNEQFF.

In nucleotides, the CDR3 is TGTGCCAGCAGCCAAACTTGGGGGGCGTACACTGAAGCTTTCTTT. Residues: CASSQTWGAYTEAFF. The chain links TRBV14 to TRBJ1-1; the D gene is possibly TRBD1 (6 bases). Per the germline V gene, CDR1 is SGHDN and CDR2 is FVKESK. The CDR3 sequence is 15 residues long. Trimming shortened V by 2 bases and J by 3 bases, and 13 bases separated the two germline ends.

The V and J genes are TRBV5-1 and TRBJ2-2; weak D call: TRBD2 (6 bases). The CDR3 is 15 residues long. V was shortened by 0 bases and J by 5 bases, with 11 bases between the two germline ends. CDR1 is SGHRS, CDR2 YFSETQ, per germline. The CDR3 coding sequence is TGCGCCAGCAGCTTGGAGGGAGGCCGGACCGGGGAGCTGTTTTTT. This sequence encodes CASSLEGGRTGELFF.

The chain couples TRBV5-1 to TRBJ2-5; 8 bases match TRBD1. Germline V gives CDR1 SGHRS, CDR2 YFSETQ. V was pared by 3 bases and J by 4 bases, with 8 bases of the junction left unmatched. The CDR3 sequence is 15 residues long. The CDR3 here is CASSWTTGGPETQYF. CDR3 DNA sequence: TGCGCCAGCAGCTGGACCACAGGGGGTCCAGAGACCCAGTACTTC. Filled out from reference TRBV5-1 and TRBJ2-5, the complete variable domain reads KAGVTQTPRYLIKTRGQQVTLSCSPISGHRSVSWYQQTPGQGLQFLFEYFSETQRNKGNFPGRFSGRQFSNSRSEMNVSTLELGDSALYLCASSWTTGGPETQYFGPGTRLLVL.

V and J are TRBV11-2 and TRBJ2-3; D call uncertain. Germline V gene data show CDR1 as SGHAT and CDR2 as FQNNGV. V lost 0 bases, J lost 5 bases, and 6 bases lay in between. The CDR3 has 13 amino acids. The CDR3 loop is CASSLDGVDTQYF. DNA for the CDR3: TGTGCCAGCAGCTTAGATGGGGTAGATACGCAGTATTTT.

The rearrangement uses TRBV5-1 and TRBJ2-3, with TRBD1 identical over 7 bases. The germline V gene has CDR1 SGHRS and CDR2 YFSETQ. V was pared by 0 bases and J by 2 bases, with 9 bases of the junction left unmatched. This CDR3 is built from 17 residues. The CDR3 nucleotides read TGCGCCAGCAGCTTGGGGTTCGGACAGGCCCCCACAGATACGCAGTATTTT. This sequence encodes CASSLGFGQAPTDTQYF.

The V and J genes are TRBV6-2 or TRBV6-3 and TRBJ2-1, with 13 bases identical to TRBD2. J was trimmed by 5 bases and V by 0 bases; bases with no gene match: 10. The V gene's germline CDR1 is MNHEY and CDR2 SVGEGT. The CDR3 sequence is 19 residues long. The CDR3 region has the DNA TGTGCCAGCAGTTACTCTAGGCGACTAGCGGGAGGTGGGAACAATGAGCAGTTCTTC. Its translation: CASSYSRRLAGGGNNEQFF.

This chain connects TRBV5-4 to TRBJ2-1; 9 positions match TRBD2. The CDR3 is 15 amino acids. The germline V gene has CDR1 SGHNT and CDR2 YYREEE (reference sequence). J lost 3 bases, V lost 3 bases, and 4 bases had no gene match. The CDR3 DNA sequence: TGTGCCAGCAGCTCAACTAGCGGGCTCTACAATGAGCAGTTCTTC. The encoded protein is CASSSTSGLYNEQFF.

The CDR3: CASSFLSGTGNQPQHF. In DNA form, the CDR3 reads TGTGCCAGCAGCTTCCTATCCGGGACAGGCAATCAGCCCCAGCATTTT. This chain joins TRBV28 and TRBJ1-5, with 7 bases lining up with TRBD1. The ends lost 6 bases at V and 2 bases at J; junction bases unmatched: 10. Germline V gene sequence: CDR1 MDHEN, CDR2 SYDVKM. The CDR3 is made up of 16 amino acids. Together with reference TRBV28 and TRBJ1-5, the CDR3 gives the full variable domain: DVKVTQSSRYLVKRTGEKVFLECVQDMDHENMFWYRQDPGLGLRLIYFSYDVKMKEKGDIPEGYSVSREKKERFSLILESASTNQTSMYLCASSFLSGTGNQPQHFGDGTRLSIL.

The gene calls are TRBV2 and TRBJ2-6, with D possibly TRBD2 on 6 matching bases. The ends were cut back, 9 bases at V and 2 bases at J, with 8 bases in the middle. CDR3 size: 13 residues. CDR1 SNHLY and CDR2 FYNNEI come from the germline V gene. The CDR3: CARAGTGANVLTF. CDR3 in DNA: TGTGCCAGGGCGGGGACTGGGGCCAACGTCCTGACTTTC.

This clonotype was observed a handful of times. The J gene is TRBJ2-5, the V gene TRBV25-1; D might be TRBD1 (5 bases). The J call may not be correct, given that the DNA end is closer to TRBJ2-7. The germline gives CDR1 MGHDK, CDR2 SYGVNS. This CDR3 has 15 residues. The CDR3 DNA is TGTGCCAGCAGAAAAGGTTGGGGCTCCGAGGCCGAGCAGTACTTC. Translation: CASRKGWGSEAEQYF.

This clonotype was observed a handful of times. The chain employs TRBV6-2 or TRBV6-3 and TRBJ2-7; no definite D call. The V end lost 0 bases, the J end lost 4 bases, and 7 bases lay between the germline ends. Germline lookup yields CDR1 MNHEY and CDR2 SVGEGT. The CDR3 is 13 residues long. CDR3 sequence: CASSYSKRYEQYF. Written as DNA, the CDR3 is TGTGCCAGCAGTTACTCGAAGCGTTACGAGCAGTACTTC.

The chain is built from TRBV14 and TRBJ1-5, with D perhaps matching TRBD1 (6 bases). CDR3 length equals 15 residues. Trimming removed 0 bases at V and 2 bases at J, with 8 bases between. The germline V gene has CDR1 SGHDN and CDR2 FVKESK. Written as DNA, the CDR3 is TGTGCCAGCAGCCAAGACAGGGGCCGCAATCAGCCCCAGCATTTT. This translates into CASSQDRGRNQPQHF.

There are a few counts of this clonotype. CDR3 protein: CASKQTPGTSGNNEQFF. The CDR3 nucleotides read TGTGCCAGCAAACAGACGCCCGGGACTAGCGGCAACAATGAGCAGTTCTTC. The genes are TRBV6-1 and TRBJ2-1, with TRBD2 matching 11 bases. This CDR3 spans 17 amino acids. J lost 5 bases, V lost 7 bases, and 13 bases had no gene match. CDR1 and CDR2 from the germline V gene are MNHNS and SASEGT.

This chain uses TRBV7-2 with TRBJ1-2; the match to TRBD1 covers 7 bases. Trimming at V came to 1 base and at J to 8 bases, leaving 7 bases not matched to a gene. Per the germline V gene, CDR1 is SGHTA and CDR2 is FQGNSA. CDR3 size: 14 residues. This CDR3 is CASSLESTGPGYTF. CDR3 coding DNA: TGTGCCAGCAGCTTAGAGTCGACAGGGCCCGGCTACACCTTC.

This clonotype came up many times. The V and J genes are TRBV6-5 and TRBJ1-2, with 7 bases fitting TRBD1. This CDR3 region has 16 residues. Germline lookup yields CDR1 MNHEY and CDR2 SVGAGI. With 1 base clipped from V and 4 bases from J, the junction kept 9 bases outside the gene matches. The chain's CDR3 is CASSYFTGEGSYGYTF. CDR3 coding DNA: TGTGCCAGCAGTTACTTCACAGGGGAGGGGAGCTATGGCTACACCTTC.

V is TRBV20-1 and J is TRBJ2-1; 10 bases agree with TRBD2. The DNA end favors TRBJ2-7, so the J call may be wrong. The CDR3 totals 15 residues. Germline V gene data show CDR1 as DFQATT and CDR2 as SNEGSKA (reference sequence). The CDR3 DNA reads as TGCAGTGCTAGAGATCCAGCGGGAGGGGACAATGAGCAGTACTTC. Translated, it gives CSARDPAGGDNEQYF.

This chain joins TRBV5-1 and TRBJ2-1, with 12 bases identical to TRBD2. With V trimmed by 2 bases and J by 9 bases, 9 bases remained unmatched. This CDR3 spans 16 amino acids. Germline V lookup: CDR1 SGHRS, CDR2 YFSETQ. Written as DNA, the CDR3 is TGCGCCAGCAGCTTCAGGACTAGCGGGGCCAAAGTTGAGCAGTTCTTC. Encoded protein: CASSFRTSGAKVEQFF. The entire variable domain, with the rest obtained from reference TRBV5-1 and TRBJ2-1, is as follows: KAGVTQTPRYLIKTRGQQVTLSCSPISGHRSVSWYQQTPGQGLQFLFEYFSETQRNKGNFPGRFSGRQFSNSRSEMNVSTLELGDSALYLCASSFRTSGAKVEQFFGPGTRLTVL.

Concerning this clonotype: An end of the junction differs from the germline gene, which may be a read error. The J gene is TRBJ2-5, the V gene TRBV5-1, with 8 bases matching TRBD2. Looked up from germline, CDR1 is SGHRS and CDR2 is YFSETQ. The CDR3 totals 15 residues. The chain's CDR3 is CASSLGLALKEIQYF. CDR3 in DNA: TGCGCCAGCAGCTTGGGACTAGCGTTGAAAGAGATCCAGTACTTC.